These T cell receptor beta chains were read from a single sample in a study of neurological immune-mediated disorders. TCRdb used MiXCR to reprocess the 5' RACE reads, holding one entry per CDR3 protein. Counted here are tens of thousands of distinct CDR3 sequences, under 2% occurring once; the ten biggest clones make up approximately 2.1%. Sequencing was done on a sample of PBMCs. These receptors were obtained from a woman in her thirties or forties with multiple sclerosis. Each CDR3 is given with its conserved first and last residue. D genes are given only for firm matches. The size field reads once, few, many, or a class for an expanded clone.

V: TRBV20-1
J: TRBJ1-1
D: NA
size: many
DNA: TGCAGTGCTTCCCGGGACGGGAACACTGAAGCTTTCTTT
CDR3: CSASRDGNTEAFF

V: TRBV18
J: TRBJ2-3
D: TRBD2
size: many
DNA: TGTGCCAGCTCACCACGAAGCGGGGGTAAAGATACGCAGTATTTT
CDR3: CASSPRSGGKDTQYF

V: TRBV5-5
J: TRBJ2-1
D: NA
size: many
DNA: TGTGCCAGCAGCCCTAACCGGTGGGATGAGCAGTTCTTC
CDR3: CASSPNRWDEQFF

V: TRBV5-1
J: TRBJ2-5
D: TRBD1
size: many
DNA: TGCGCCAGCAGCGGAACAGGGGCCTCTGCCCAGTACTTC
CDR3: CASSGTGASAQYF

V: TRBV2
J: TRBJ1-5
D: NA
size: many
DNA: TGTGCCAGCAGTGGCGGACAGTTTTATCAGCCCCAGCATTTT
CDR3: CASSGGQFYQPQHF

V: TRBV11-3
J: TRBJ2-6
D: NA
size: many
DNA: TGTGCCAGCAGCGGAGGTGGCCGGGGGGCGGGCTCTGGGGCCAACGTCCTGACTTTC
CDR3: CASSGGGRGAGSGANVLTF

V: TRBV20-1
J: TRBJ1-1
D: NA
size: many
DNA: TGCAGTGCGTGGGAAAGGGCGCGGACTGAAGCTTTCTTT
CDR3: CSAWERARTEAFF

V: TRBV7-9
J: TRBJ2-5
D: NA
size: many
DNA: TGTGCCAGCAGCCTGAATGAGCTACGGGAGACCCAGTACTTC
CDR3: CASSLNELRETQYF

V: TRBV5-1
J: TRBJ2-7
D: NA
size: many
DNA: TGCGCCAGCAGCCTAATACCCGGGACGGGAGCCTACGAGCAGTACTTC
CDR3: CASSLIPGTGAYEQYF

V: TRBV5-1
J: TRBJ2-7
D: NA
size: many
DNA: TGCGCCAGCAGCTTGAGGCGTGACAGCAGCGACGAGCAGTACTTC
CDR3: CASSLRRDSSDEQYF

V: TRBV30
J: TRBJ2-1
D: TRBD1
size: many
DNA: TGTGCCTGGACCAGAGAAGTGGTGACAGGGAGATCCTACAATGAGCAGTTCTTC
CDR3: CAWTREVVTGRSYNEQFF

V: TRBV7-2
J: TRBJ2-5
D: TRBD2
size: many
DNA: TGTGCCAGCAGCCGTGAAGCGGGGAAGACCCAGTACTTC
CDR3: CASSREAGKTQYF

V: TRBV3-1
J: TRBJ2-7
D: NA
size: many
DNA: TGTGCCAGCACCAAAGGTATGGGCGCCTACGAGCAGTACTTC
CDR3: CASTKGMGAYEQYF

V: TRBV29-1
J: TRBJ1-5
D: TRBD1
size: many
DNA: TGCAGCGTAATGACAGGGTTCAATCAGCCCCAGCATTTT
CDR3: CSVMTGFNQPQHF

V: TRBV29-1
J: TRBJ1-1
D: NA
size: many
DNA: TGCAGCGTTGCGGATCGGGTGATGAACACTGAAGCTTTCTTT
CDR3: CSVADRVMNTEAFF

V: TRBV5-1
J: TRBJ1-1
D: NA
size: medium-sized
DNA: TGCGCCAGCAGCTTGGGTCCCAACACTGAAGCTTTCTTT
CDR3: CASSLGPNTEAFF

V: TRBV2
J: TRBJ1-2
D: TRBD1
size: many
DNA: TGTGCCAGCAGTTCGCATACAGGGGGCTATGGCTACACCTTC
CDR3: CASSSHTGGYGYTF

V: TRBV20-1
J: TRBJ2-6
D: NA
size: many
DNA: TGCAGTGCTAGAGTTCCCGGGGCCAACGTCCTGACTTTC
CDR3: CSARVPGANVLTF

V: TRBV20-1
J: TRBJ2-7
D: NA
size: many
DNA: TGCAGTGCTAGAGAAGCTGGACCCTGGAGGTACGAGCAGTACTTC
CDR3: CSAREAGPWRYEQYF

V: TRBV4-1
J: TRBJ2-1
D: NA
size: many
DNA: TGCGCCAGCAGCCAACTACCGGGGGGCTATGAGCAGTTCTTC
CDR3: CASSQLPGGYEQFF

V: TRBV5-1
J: TRBJ2-2
D: TRBD1
size: many
DNA: TGCGCCAGCAGCTTGGGCTGGGGACAGGGGGACACCGGGGAGCTGTTTTTT
CDR3: CASSLGWGQGDTGELFF

V: TRBV20-1
J: TRBJ1-1
D: NA
size: many
DNA: TGCAGTGCTAGACTGGGGGCGAACACTGAAGCTTTCTTT
CDR3: CSARLGANTEAFF

V: TRBV5-1
J: TRBJ1-1
D: TRBD1
size: many
DNA: TGCGCCAGCAGCCCCGGGACAGGGTTTGTTGGTACTGAAGCTTTCTTT
CDR3: CASSPGTGFVGTEAFF

V: TRBV2
J: TRBJ1-5
D: TRBD1
size: many
DNA: TGTGCCAGCAGGGGGACAGGGGCTGGCAATCAGCCCCAGCATTTT
CDR3: CASRGTGAGNQPQHF

V: TRBV7-2
J: TRBJ2-5
D: NA
size: many
DNA: TGTGCCAGCAGCTTAGAAGTGACGGCGGGGCGGAACCAAGAGACCCAGTACTTC
CDR3: CASSLEVTAGRNQETQYF

V: TRBV5-6
J: TRBJ2-3
D: TRBD1
size: many
DNA: TGTGCCAGCAGCCTCCTCGGACAGGGAGCCACAGATACGCAGTATTTT
CDR3: CASSLLGQGATDTQYF

V: TRBV9
J: TRBJ2-1
D: TRBD2
size: many
DNA: TGTGCCAGCAGCGTGGGGACTAGCGGGGGTTACAATGAGCAGTTCTTC
CDR3: CASSVGTSGGYNEQFF

V: TRBV20-1
J: TRBJ2-7
D: NA
size: many
DNA: TGCAGTGCTAGGCGCGGCCCGGGGCCACGCGAGCAGTACTTC
CDR3: CSARRGPGPREQYF

V: TRBV5-1
J: TRBJ1-1
D: NA
size: many
DNA: TGCGCCAGCAGCTTGCTGGCAGGGTCGAACACTGAAGCTTTCTTT
CDR3: CASSLLAGSNTEAFF

V: TRBV6-5
J: TRBJ1-1
D: NA
size: many
DNA: TGTGCCAGCAGTAGGATGAACACTGAAGCTTTCTTT
CDR3: CASSRMNTEAFF

V: TRBV5-1
J: TRBJ1-1
D: TRBD1
size: many
DNA: TGCGCCAGCACCCACGGACAGGTGAACACTGAAGCTTTCTTT
CDR3: CASTHGQVNTEAFF

V: TRBV20-1
J: TRBJ2-1
D: NA
size: many
DNA: TGCAGTGCTAGAATGCCAGCCGTAGGAGGGAATGAGCAGTTCTTC
CDR3: CSARMPAVGGNEQFF

V: TRBV6-5
J: TRBJ2-7
D: NA
size: many
DNA: TGTGCCAGCAGTTACGGCGCCGGAACCTACGAGCAGTACTTC
CDR3: CASSYGAGTYEQYF

V: TRBV20-1
J: TRBJ1-1
D: NA
size: many
DNA: TGCAGTGCTAGTTCCATGAACACTGAAGCTTTCTTT
CDR3: CSASSMNTEAFF

V: TRBV5-4
J: TRBJ2-1
D: TRBD2
size: many
DNA: TGTGCCAGCAGCTTGGCGGGTAGCGGGGGGCTGAATGAGCAGTTCTTC
CDR3: CASSLAGSGGLNEQFF

V: TRBV20-1
J: TRBJ1-2
D: TRBD1
size: many
DNA: TGCAGTGCTCCAACAGGGGAGGGCTACACCTTC
CDR3: CSAPTGEGYTF

V: TRBV14
J: TRBJ1-3
D: NA
size: many
DNA: TGTGCCAGCAGCCAAGGACACCCGAGCTCTGGAAACACCATATATTTT
CDR3: CASSQGHPSSGNTIYF

V: TRBV3-1
J: TRBJ1-1
D: NA
size: many
DNA: TGTGCCAGCAGCCAAACCAGGGTAACTGAAGCTTTCTTT
CDR3: CASSQTRVTEAFF

V: TRBV2
J: TRBJ2-7
D: TRBD2
size: few
DNA: TGTGCCAGCAGGGTAGGGACTAGTCCCCTCTACGAGCAGTACTTC
CDR3: CASRVGTSPLYEQYF

V: TRBV4-2
J: TRBJ1-2
D: NA
size: many
DNA: TGTGCCAGCAGCTATCGAGCGGACACGACTAACTATGGCTACACCTTC
CDR3: CASSYRADTTNYGYTF

V: TRBV5-1
J: TRBJ1-5
D: NA
size: many
DNA: TGCGCCAGCAGCTTGGTGGGTAGTACCGATCAGCCCCAGCATTTT
CDR3: CASSLVGSTDQPQHF

V: TRBV4-1
J: TRBJ2-1
D: NA
size: once
DNA: TGCGCCAGCAGCCAAGATAGGTTTGCTACCCTGAGCTCCTACAATGAGCAGTTCTTC
CDR3: CASSQDRFATLSSYNEQFF

V: TRBV5-1
J: TRBJ1-1
D: TRBD1
size: many
DNA: TGCGCCAGCAGCCCTTACAACAGGGGACAGGGGAACACTGAAGCTTTCTTT
CDR3: CASSPYNRGQGNTEAFF

V: TRBV5-1
J: TRBJ2-6
D: NA
size: many
DNA: TGCGCCAGCAAAAGAGGGTCTGGGGCCAACGTCCTGACTTTC
CDR3: CASKRGSGANVLTF

V: TRBV27
J: TRBJ2-7
D: TRBD1
size: many
DNA: TGTGCCAGCGCAATCGACAGGGGCTACGAGCAGTACTTC
CDR3: CASAIDRGYEQYF

V: TRBV4-1
J: TRBJ2-3
D: NA
size: many
DNA: TGCGCCAGCAGCCAAGATCCACCGGGGGGCCCCGATACGCAGTATTTT
CDR3: CASSQDPPGGPDTQYF

V: TRBV5-1
J: TRBJ1-1
D: NA
size: many
DNA: TGCGCCAGTCCTGACAGGCGGGGTCTCACTGAAGCTTTCTTT
CDR3: CASPDRRGLTEAFF

V: TRBV10-3
J: TRBJ2-7
D: NA
size: many
DNA: TGTGCCATCAGTGACGCCCTGGGTCAGGGAGACTACGAGCAGTACTTC
CDR3: CAISDALGQGDYEQYF

V: TRBV20-1
J: TRBJ1-1
D: NA
size: many
DNA: TGCAGTGCCCTGGGAGGGGGTGAAAACACTGAAGCTTTCTTT
CDR3: CSALGGGENTEAFF

V: TRBV5-1
J: TRBJ2-2
D: NA
size: many
DNA: TGCGCCAGCAGCTGGGGGTTGGCGGATGACACCGGGGAGCTGTTTTTT
CDR3: CASSWGLADDTGELFF

V: TRBV20-1
J: TRBJ1-1
D: NA
size: few
DNA: TGCAGTGCTAGTGAAACCGATATGAACACTGAAGCTTTCTTT
CDR3: CSASETDMNTEAFF

V: TRBV4-1
J: TRBJ1-5
D: TRBD1
size: many
DNA: TGCGCCAGCAGCCAAGATAGTTTAGGGACAGGGTTCGATCAGCCCCAGCATTTT
CDR3: CASSQDSLGTGFDQPQHF

V: TRBV20-1
J: TRBJ2-1
D: TRBD2
size: many
DNA: TGCAGTGCTAAAAGCGGGGGGGACGATGAGCAGTTCTTC
CDR3: CSAKSGGDDEQFF

V: TRBV20-1
J: TRBJ2-3
D: TRBD1
size: many
DNA: TGCAGTGCCCACATTTTGGGACAGCCCACAGATACGCAGTATTTT
CDR3: CSAHILGQPTDTQYF

V: TRBV7-9
J: TRBJ1-6
D: NA
size: many
DNA: TGTGCCAGCAGCACAAGACAGAATTCACCCCTCCACTTT
CDR3: CASSTRQNSPLHF

V: TRBV5-1
J: TRBJ2-2
D: NA
size: many
DNA: TGCGCCAGCAGCTTGGCTGCGGGGCAAACCGGGGAGCTGTTTTTT
CDR3: CASSLAAGQTGELFF

V: TRBV20-1
J: TRBJ1-6
D: TRBD1
size: many
DNA: TGCAGTGCTAGACGACAGGGGATGTTTAATTCACCCCTCCACTTT
CDR3: CSARRQGMFNSPLHF

V: TRBV10-3
J: TRBJ2-2
D: NA
size: many
DNA: TGTGCCATCAGTGACCCTTCGACAGGGCCCGGAGGGGCCGGGGAGCTGTTTTTT
CDR3: CAISDPSTGPGGAGELFF